This T cell receptor beta chain was sequenced during a study of patients and donors after allogeneic stem cell transplantation. MiXCR was run by TCRdb on the RT-PCR reads, yielding one entry per CDR3 protein. The sample records some 90,000 distinct CDR3 sequences, about 48% being singletons. Sequencing was carried out using blood, either unsorted or a sorted T cell fraction (not recorded which). This sequence originates from a human donor who was either an allogeneic HSCT recipient or a stem cell or donor lymphocyte infusion donor (not recorded which). It is not recorded whose cells these are; they may come from a transplant donor.

As DNA, the CDR3 is TGTGCCAGCAGTGAAGTGGAGGGGGTGCCCTATGGCTACACCTTC. Translating gives CASSEVEGVPYGYTF. The chain combines TRBV6-1 with TRBJ1-2; D is possibly TRBD1 (6 bases). The germline V gene encodes CDR1 MNHNS and CDR2 SASEGT. The CDR3 has 15 amino acids. The V end was cut by 1 base, the J end by 4 bases, with 13 bases between.